This T cell receptor (beta chain) was recorded in a study of identical twins. About this clonotype itself: Its antigen is undetermined.

Whole-study findings and limits: Twins shared out-of-frame alpha sequences with excess low generation probability.

The CDR3 runs to 15 residues. Germline CDR1 and CDR2: MNHEY and SMNVEV (reference sequence). Unique molecular identifiers were present on the cDNA, which also gained a universal primer site by template switching. One entry per CDR3 protein results from TCRdb running MiXCR on the 5' RACE reads. The table lists roughly 1,500,000 distinct CDR3 sequences, roughly 35% of them singletons, with under 0.35% in the top ten. Input material: cord blood. V gene TRBV27 combines with J gene TRBJ2-1; a possible D gene is TRBD2 (6 bases). TRBJ2-7 matches the DNA end more closely, so the J call is doubtful. The TCR originated in a newborn girl in good health. The CDR3 region is CASSLGRFSYNEQYF. In DNA form, the CDR3 reads TGTGCCAGCAGTTTAGGGAGGTTCTCCTACAATGAGCAGTACTTC.